The 9 T cell receptor beta chains below all came from one sample that was sequenced in a study of PD-L1 blockade in urothelial cancer. This table comes from immunoSEQ multiplex PCR, and its TCRdb copy is limited to in-frame clones, with some not included. This sample yields 40,000 to 45,000 clones, of which approximately 82% are seen a single time; 3% to 3.5% belongs to the top ten. Material: PBMCs, obtained around atezolizumab (anti-PD-L1) treatment. These receptors were collected from a man aged 65 to 79 with urothelial cancer.

This chain links TRBV7-9 with TRBJ2-6; D is unclear. This CDR3 comprises 14 residues. Germline lookup yields CDR1 SEHNR and CDR2 FQNEAQ (reference sequence). V lost 7 bases to trimming and J lost 1 base, with 8 bases between them. Written as DNA, the CDR3 is TGTGCCAGCATCCTATCGTCTGGGGCCAACGTCCTGACTTTC. Its translation is CASILSSGANVLTF.

The V call is TRBV4-2, the J call TRBJ2-1; perhaps TRBD2 as D (5 bases). The ends were cut back, 0 bases at V and 7 bases at J, with 16 bases in the middle. From germline, CDR1 is LGHNA and CDR2 YNFKEQ. The CDR3 extends over 16 amino acids. CDR3 sequence: CASSQEIKDSRNEQFF. DNA for the CDR3: TGTGCCAGCAGCCAAGAAATAAAGGACTCCAGGAATGAGCAGTTCTTC.

The rearrangement joins TRBV10-1 to TRBJ2-3; D is unresolved. The germline V gene has CDR1 WNHNN and CDR2 SYGVQD (reference sequence). The CDR3 loop spans 10 amino acids. V lost 6 bases to trimming and J lost 5 bases, with 3 bases between them. In nucleotides, the CDR3 is TGCGCCAGCAGCTTAGATACGCAGTATTTT. Translated, it gives CASSLDTQYF.

V and J are TRBV7-9 and TRBJ2-2; D might be TRBD2 (6 bases). The CDR3 sequence is 13 residues long. Germline V lookup: CDR1 SEHNR, CDR2 FQNEAQ (reference sequence). With 3 bases removed from V and 7 bases from J, the gap between germline ends came to 9 bases. Here the CDR3 reads CASSFPGVGELFF. The CDR3 nucleotides are TGTGCCAGCAGCTTCCCGGGGGTCGGGGAGCTGTTTTTT.

The chain recombines TRBV5-5 with TRBJ2-7; 11 bases are shared with TRBD2. The trim removed 0 bases at V and 4 bases at J, leaving 3 bases unmatched. The CDR3 is 15 residues long. In germline, CDR1 is SGHKS, CDR2 YYEKEE (reference sequence). The CDR3 DNA follows: TGTGCCAGCAGCTTGGCAACTAGCGGGAGATACGAGCAGTACTTC. Protein sequence: CASSLATSGRYEQYF.

The chain employs TRBV5-1 and TRBJ1-2; D call uncertain. CDR1 SGHRS and CDR2 YFSETQ come from the germline V gene. The CDR3 is 14 residues long. V was clipped by 3 bases and J by 5 bases, with 14 bases between them. Here the CDR3 DNA reads TGCGCCAGCAGCTCGGATGGGCCAGCTTATGGCTACACCTTC. Protein: CASSSDGPAYGYTF. The whole variable domain, filled in from reference TRBV5-1 and TRBJ1-2, reads KAGVTQTPRYLIKTRGQQVTLSCSPISGHRSVSWYQQTPGQGLQFLFEYFSETQRNKGNFPGRFSGRQFSNSRSEMNVSTLELGDSALYLCASSSDGPAYGYTFGSGTRLTVV.

This clone was found once. The chain uses TRBV4-1 and TRBJ2-5; 14 positions agree with TRBD2. CDR1 and CDR2 from the germline V gene are MGHRA and YSYEKL. This CDR3 is built from 19 residues. Unmatched junction bases numbered 10, after V lost 0 bases and J lost 4 bases. The CDR3 protein is CASSQEGPTSGGAPETQYF. The CDR3 nucleotides are TGCGCCAGCAGCCAAGAAGGACCGACTAGCGGGGGGGCTCCAGAGACCCAGTACTTC.

The V and J genes are TRBV5-1 and TRBJ1-1; D is ambiguous. This CDR3 has 13 residues. Germline CDR1 SGHRS, CDR2 YFSETQ. The germline V and J ends were trimmed by 0 bases and 1 base, with 4 bases remaining between them. The CDR3, as DNA: TGCGCCAGCAGCTTGGAACAGAACACTGAAGCTTTCTTT. It translates to CASSLEQNTEAFF.

This clone was seen once. The genes are TRBV6-1 and TRBJ2-1; perhaps TRBD1 as D (6 bases). V lost 3 bases, J lost 7 bases, and 16 bases lay in between. Germline assignment: CDR1 MNHNS and CDR2 SASEGT. This CDR3 has 15 amino acids. The CDR3: CASSDQGPRWNEQFF. The CDR3 DNA reads TGTGCCAGCAGTGATCAGGGGCCCCGGTGGAATGAGCAGTTCTTC.